This T cell receptor beta chain was found in a study of molecular identifiers for immune sequencing clone quantification. Libraries for naive CD8 T cells, which were made from around 20,000 to 1,000,000 sorted cells, drew on 10%, 30% or 50% of the RNA. Germline CDR1 MNHEY, CDR2 SMNVEV (reference sequence). The ends were cut back, 6 bases at V and 3 bases at J, with 13 bases in the middle. The CDR3 is 14 residues long. Many counts were recorded for this clonotype. TCRdb reanalysed the PCR reads using MiXCR and keeps one entry per CDR3 protein. The sample gives just under 65,000 distinct CDR3 sequences, less than 20% of which show up once; 1.4% to 1.5% is in the top ten.

This TCR was recovered from a human donor in good health. Some libraries in this study had Jurkat cell RNA spiked in. The chain has TRBV27 and TRBJ2-3, with TRBD1 as a possible D gene (6 bases). Input material: naive CD8+ T cells from blood, with Jurkat cell RNA spiked in. Regarding subset: FACS-sorted CD8+CD4-CCR7+CD45RA+ naive T cells. CDR3 bases: TGTGCCAGCAGGACCGGACAGTTAACAGATACGCAGTATTTT. Its translation: CASRTGQLTDTQYF.